The 27 T cell receptor beta chains below were found in one sample sequenced in a study of human T cells and chemical hapten exposure. Time point described: patch test 2, 6 weeks after DPC sensitization. Stated treatment: therapeutic diphenylcyclopropenone sensitization with weekly scalp DPC. Each CDR3 protein gets one entry after TCRdb re-called the RACE reads with MiXCR. The sample has 120,000 to 150,000 distinct CDR3 sequences; about 12% are singletons. The sequencing used whole blood, collected in connection with sensitization to the hapten diphenylcyclopropenone (DPC). These receptors were collected from a woman aged 45-60 years with alopecia areata. Some clones in this sample may be carry-over from other donors' samples.

The chain combines TRBV6-5 with TRBJ1-1, with D possibly TRBD1 on 5 matching bases. Germline assignment: CDR1 MNHEY and CDR2 SVGAGI. This CDR3 is 15 amino acids long. V dropped 4 bases and J dropped 0 bases, with 12 bases sitting between them. CDR3 in amino acids: CASSSFGALNTEAFF. CDR3 coding DNA: TGTGCCAGCAGTTCCTTTGGGGCTTTGAACACTGAAGCTTTCTTT.

This clonotype has more than one count but fewer than ten. V and J are TRBV7-2 and TRBJ2-1; 11 nucleotides match TRBD2. Losses at the gene ends were 0 bases for V and 9 bases for J; bases not matched to a gene: 7. The CDR3 spans 16 residues. The V gene's germline CDR1 is SGHTA and CDR2 FQGNSA. The CDR3 nucleotides read TGTGCCAGCAGCTTAGCACTAGCGGGAGTCGTTGGTGAGCAGTTCTTC. It is translated as CASSLALAGVVGEQFF. Full variable domain (outside the CDR3, taken from reference TRBV7-2 and TRBJ2-1): GAGVSQSPSNKVTEKGKDVELRCDPISGHTALYWYRQSLGQGLEFLIYFQGNSAPDKSGLPSDRFSAERTGGSVSTLTIQRTQQEDSAVYLCASSLALAGVVGEQFFGPGTRLTVL.

This clonotype was seen ten or more times. V is TRBV20-1 and J is TRBJ2-3; no clear D. Looked up from germline, CDR1 is DFQATT and CDR2 is SNEGSKA (reference sequence). V lost 6 bases to trimming and J lost 11 bases, with 15 bases between them. CDR3 length: 11 residues. The DNA of the CDR3 is TGCAGTGCAAAGGACGGTGGTAAGCAGTATTTT. Protein sequence: CSAKDGGKQYF.

This clonotype has a count of ten or more. The J gene is TRBJ2-7, the V gene TRBV5-1; a possible D gene is TRBD1 (6 bases). V lost 7 bases and J 6 bases, leaving 20 bases between the germline ends. CDR1 and CDR2 from the germline V gene are SGHRS and YFSETQ. This CDR3 has 14 amino acids. The CDR3 protein is CASLKDSSSGEQYF. In DNA form, the CDR3 reads TGCGCCAGCCTCAAGGACAGTTCGTCGGGCGAGCAGTACTTC. Based on the CDR3 plus reference TRBV5-1 and TRBJ2-7, the full variable domain is KAGVTQTPRYLIKTRGQQVTLSCSPISGHRSVSWYQQTPGQGLQFLFEYFSETQRNKGNFPGRFSGRQFSNSRSEMNVSTLELGDSALYLCASLKDSSSGEQYFGPGTRLTVT.

This clonotype was found many times. The chain employs TRBV5-4 and TRBJ2-1; TRBD2 is a possible D gene (5 bases). This CDR3 comprises 13 residues. The ends were cut back, 2 bases at V and 4 bases at J, with 7 bases in the middle. Germline lookup yields CDR1 SGHNT and CDR2 YYREEE (reference sequence). CDR3 amino acids: CASSLGLYNEQFF. The CDR3 DNA reads TGTGCCAGCAGCTTAGGACTTTACAATGAGCAGTTCTTC.

A remark on this clonotype: In this CDR3 the conserved last residue, phenylalanine or tryptophan, is missing, so a read error is likely. V is TRBV12-3 or TRBV12-4 and J is TRBJ2-2; D gene uncertain. Trimming took 6 bases from V and 5 from J, leaving 10 bases between them. The CDR3 is made up of 13 amino acids. In nucleotides, the CDR3 is TGTGCCAGCAGGTACAGCGAAACCGGGGAGCTGTTTCTT. Translation gives CASRYSETGELFL.

This clonotype has just a few counts. This rearrangement joins TRBV15 to TRBJ1-2, with TRBD1 as a possible D gene (6 bases). Germline-derived CDR1 and CDR2 are LNHNV and YYDKDF (reference sequence). There are 15 residues in the CDR3. The V gene lost 5 bases and the J gene lost 4 bases, with 17 bases spanning the gap. CDR3 sequence: CATSSEWGQLYGYTF. The CDR3 region has the DNA TGTGCCACCAGCTCAGAATGGGGACAACTCTATGGCTACACCTTC.

This clonotype was counted between two and nine times. The gene calls are TRBV7-2 and TRBJ2-7; 10 nucleotides match TRBD1. The junction had 6 bases not matched to a gene; V was cut back by 5 bases and J by 2 bases. The CDR3 has 15 amino acids. Looked up from germline, CDR1 is SGHTA and CDR2 is FQGNSA. CDR3 residues: CASSPRGQGPYEQYF. The CDR3 bases are TGTGCCAGCAGCCCACGGGGACAGGGGCCCTACGAGCAGTACTTC.

J is TRBJ2-3 and V is TRBV4-2; D possibly uses TRBD1 or TRBD2 (5 bases each). V was shortened by 1 base and J by 2 bases, with 10 bases between the two germline ends. This CDR3 is 15 amino acids long. Germline V CDR1 and CDR2: LGHNA, YNFKEQ. Written as DNA, the CDR3 is TGTGCCAGCAGCCAAGTCCGGGACGACACAGATACGCAGTATTTT. Protein product: CASSQVRDDTDTQYF.

This clonotype turned up a few times. The chain uses TRBV24-1 and TRBJ1-4, with 9 bases aligning to TRBD1. V trimming: 3 bases; J trimming: 5 bases; junction bases outside the gene matches: 3. There are 15 residues in the CDR3. CDR1 is KGHDR and CDR2 is SFDVKD in the germline V gene. This CDR3 reads CATSDHGTGNEKLFF. CDR3 DNA: TGTGCCACCAGTGATCACGGGACAGGGAATGAAAAACTGTTTTTT.

The chain is built from TRBV7-6 and TRBJ2-7, with D possibly TRBD2 on 7 matching bases. The V end lost 5 bases, the J end lost 6 bases, and 14 bases lay between the germline ends. This CDR3 has 13 residues. The germline V gene has CDR1 SGHVS and CDR2 FNYEAQ. The CDR3, as DNA: TGTGCCAGCAGCCCGGCGGGGGCGGGCGAGCAGTACTTC. Protein sequence: CASSPAGAGEQYF. Looking up the rest from reference TRBV7-6 and TRBJ2-7 gives the full variable domain: GAGVSQSPRYKVTKRGQDVALRCDPISGHVSLYWYRQALGQGPEFLTYFNYEAQQDKSGLPNDRFSAERPEGSISTLTIQRTEQRDSAMYRCASSPAGAGEQYFGPGTRLTVT.

The chain joins TRBV3-1 to TRBJ1-1; D is possibly TRBD1 (5 bases). V shed 4 bases and J shed 6 bases, with 15 bases lying between them. This CDR3 has 14 amino acids. Germline-derived CDR1 and CDR2 are LGHDT and YNNKEL (reference sequence). The chain's CDR3 is CASSLGVRSAEAFF. CDR3 nucleotide sequence: TGTGCCAGCAGCCTAGGGGTGCGAAGCGCTGAAGCTTTCTTT.

J is TRBJ2-2 and V is TRBV7-3, with D uncertain. There are 14 residues in the CDR3. Germline values: CDR1 SGHTA, CDR2 FQGTGA. V gave up 4 bases and J gave up 5 bases, with 11 bases separating them. The CDR3 region has the DNA TGTGCCAGCAGCTCATATAGTGGGACCGGGGAGCTGTTTTTT. Amino acids: CASSSYSGTGELFF. The entire variable domain, with the rest obtained from reference TRBV7-3 and TRBJ2-2, is as follows: GAGVSQTPSNKVTEKGKYVELRCDPISGHTALYWYRQSLGQGPEFLIYFQGTGAADDSGLPNDRFFAVRPEGSVSTLKIQRTERGDSAVYLCASSSYSGTGELFFGEGSRLTVL.

CDR3 in amino acids: CASSAGGDTQYF. The DNA of the CDR3 is TGTGCCAGCAGCGCAGGGGGAGATACGCAGTATTTT. The rearrangement joins TRBV2 to TRBJ2-3; 7 positions match TRBD1. This CDR3 spans 12 amino acids. The J segment lost 5 bases and the V segment lost 6 bases, leaving 2 bases of the junction unmatched. CDR1 and CDR2 from the germline V gene are SNHLY and FYNNEI.

This clonotype was found once. J is TRBJ1-2 and V is TRBV20-1; D perhaps matches TRBD1 (6 bases). The CDR3 is made up of 14 amino acids. Looked up from germline, CDR1 is DFQATT and CDR2 is SNEGSKA (reference sequence). CDR3 residues: CSVTRDTGYYGYTF. In nucleotides, the CDR3 is TGCAGCGTCACACGGGACACGGGATACTATGGCTACACCTTC.

This clonotype was counted only a few times. This rearrangement joins TRBV7-2 to TRBJ2-4, with D possibly TRBD2 on 5 matching bases. CDR1 and CDR2 (germline): SGHTA, FQGNSA. V lost 1 base and J lost 3, with 16 bases in between. CDR3 length: 17 amino acids. The CDR3 spells CASSLEAGGSGKNIQYF. DNA of the CDR3: TGTGCCAGCAGCTTAGAGGCGGGCGGTTCAGGCAAAAACATTCAGTACTTC.

This clonotype was picked up many times. V usage is TRBV13 and J usage is TRBJ2-7, with 8 bases lining up with TRBD2. The CDR3 is 15 residues long. The germline V gene has CDR1 PRHDT and CDR2 FYEKMQ (reference sequence). V shed 0 bases, J shed 2 bases, and the junction held 3 bases outside the gene matches. The CDR3 DNA is TGTGCCAGCAGCTTAGGACCGGGACTAGCCTACGAGCAGTACTTC. It codes for CASSLGPGLAYEQYF.

The gene calls are TRBV27 and TRBJ2-7, with D possibly called TRBD1 or TRBD2 (6 bases each). The V gene lost 6 bases and the J gene lost 5 bases, with 20 bases spanning the gap. CDR3 length: 15 amino acids. Germline values: CDR1 MNHEY, CDR2 SMNVEV (reference sequence). The CDR3: CASRGHGGLPHEQYF. CDR3 sequence (DNA): TGTGCCAGCAGAGGTCATGGGGGGCTACCACACGAGCAGTACTTC.

The chain is built from TRBV5-1 and TRBJ2-7; D is perhaps TRBD1 (5 bases). The germline gives CDR1 SGHRS, CDR2 YFSETQ. V was cut by 4 bases and J by 0 bases, with 14 bases left in between. The CDR3 runs 15 residues. The CDR3 DNA reads as TGCGCCAGCAGCGATCCTCAGGGCAGCTCCTACGAGCAGTACTTC. Translation: CASSDPQGSSYEQYF. The full variable domain, rest sourced from reference TRBV5-1 and TRBJ2-7, is KAGVTQTPRYLIKTRGQQVTLSCSPISGHRSVSWYQQTPGQGLQFLFEYFSETQRNKGNFPGRFSGRQFSNSRSEMNVSTLELGDSALYLCASSDPQGSSYEQYFGPGTRLTVT.

Only a few counts were recorded for this clonotype. Sequence at one end of the junction differs from germline and may be a read error. This chain links TRBV7-7 with TRBJ2-7; 14 nucleotides line up with TRBD2. The germline CDR1 and CDR2 sequences are SSHAT and FNYEAQ (reference sequence). CDR3 length: 14 residues. The CDR3 nucleotides read TGTGCTAGCAGCTTGGGACTAGCGGGAGACGAGCAGTACTTC. Protein sequence: CASSLGLAGDEQYF.

This chain uses TRBV5-5 with TRBJ2-6; D is possibly TRBD1 or TRBD2 (5 bases each). The CDR3 runs to 17 residues. The V end was cut by 4 bases, the J end by 1 base, with 15 bases between. CDR1 SGHKS and CDR2 YYEKEE come from the germline V gene (reference sequence). This CDR3 reads CASSPGTASSGANVLTF. As DNA, the CDR3 is TGTGCCAGCAGCCCGGGGACCGCTTCGTCTGGGGCCAACGTCCTGACTTTC. The variable domain in full, completed from reference TRBV5-5 and TRBJ2-6, reads DAGVTQSPTHLIKTRGQQVTLRCSPISGHKSVSWYQQVLGQGPQFIFQYYEKEERGRGNFPDRFSARQFPNYSSELNVNALLLGDSALYLCASSPGTASSGANVLTFGAGSRLTVL.

V and J are TRBV10-3 and TRBJ1-4, with D hard to call. V was pared by 2 bases and J by 0 bases, with 4 bases between. The CDR3 length is 14 residues. The germline V gene encodes CDR1 ENHRY and CDR2 SYGVKD. The chain's CDR3 is CAISEGATNEKLFF. The CDR3 DNA reads TGTGCCATCAGTGAGGGGGCAACTAATGAAAAACTGTTTTTT.

This clonotype was seen repeatedly, ten times or more. In DNA, the CDR3 is TGTGCCAGCAGTTCAATTAGCCGGACAGGGGGCCCGGAGACCCAGTACTTC. Amino acids: CASSSISRTGGPETQYF. This chain joins TRBV12-3 or TRBV12-4 and TRBJ2-5, with 11 bases identical to TRBD1. The CDR3 runs to 17 residues. Trimming took 4 bases from V and 5 from J; bases not matched to a gene: 12.

There are many counts of this clonotype. This sequence joins TRBV28 and TRBJ2-7, with a possible D match to TRBD2 (5 bases). The germline V gene has CDR1 MDHEN and CDR2 SYDVKM. The V end was cut by 1 base, the J end by 6 bases, with 13 bases between. This CDR3 has 14 amino acids. CDR3 bases: TGTGCCAGCAGTTTATTTGCGGGCAGCGTCGAGCAGTACTTC. Its protein product is CASSLFAGSVEQYF.

In its sample, this clonotype was seen once. The chain combines TRBV28 with TRBJ2-3; D is undetermined. The CDR3 is 16 amino acids. Trimming removed 5 bases at V and 4 bases at J, with 19 bases between. Germline V gene lookup returns CDR1 MDHEN and CDR2 SYDVKM. CDR3 sequence: CASSPLIVEKADTQYF. CDR3 nucleotide sequence: TGTGCCAGCAGTCCCCTCATAGTGGAAAAGGCAGATACGCAGTATTTT.

This rearrangement joins TRBV20-1 to TRBJ2-3; the match to TRBD2 covers 7 bases. V shed 2 bases and J 6 bases; nucleotides not matched to a gene: 11. CDR3 length: 15 amino acids. From germline, CDR1 is DFQATT and CDR2 SNEGSKA (reference sequence). The CDR3 is CSARKSGEGRDTQYF. For the CDR3, the DNA is TGCAGTGCTAGAAAGAGCGGGGAGGGCCGCGATACGCAGTATTTT.

The rearrangement uses TRBV19 and TRBJ2-1, with 9 bases fitting TRBD1. Germline CDR1 reads LNHDA; CDR2 reads SQIVND (reference sequence). The CDR3 length is 17 residues. Losses at the gene ends were 4 bases for V and 7 bases for J; bases not matched to a gene: 14. Here the CDR3 DNA reads TGTGCCAGTAGTACAGCACAGGGGGCTGGCTCGAGTAATGAGCAGTTCTTC. This translates into CASSTAQGAGSSNEQFF.